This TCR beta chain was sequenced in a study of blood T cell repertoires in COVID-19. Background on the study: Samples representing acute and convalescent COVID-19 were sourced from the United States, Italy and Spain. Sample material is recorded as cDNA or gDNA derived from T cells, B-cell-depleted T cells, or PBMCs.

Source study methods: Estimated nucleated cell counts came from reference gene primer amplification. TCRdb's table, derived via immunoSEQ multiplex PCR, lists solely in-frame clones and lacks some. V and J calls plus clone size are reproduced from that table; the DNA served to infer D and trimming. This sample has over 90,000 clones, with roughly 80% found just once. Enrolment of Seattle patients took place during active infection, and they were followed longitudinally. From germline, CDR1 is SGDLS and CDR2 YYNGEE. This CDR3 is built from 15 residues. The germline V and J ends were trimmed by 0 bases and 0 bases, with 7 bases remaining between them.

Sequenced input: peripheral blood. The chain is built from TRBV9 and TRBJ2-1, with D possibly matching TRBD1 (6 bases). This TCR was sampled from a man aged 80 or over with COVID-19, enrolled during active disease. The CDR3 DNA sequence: TGTGCCAGCAGCGTAGAACAGGGCTCCTACAATGAGCAGTTCTTC. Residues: CASSVEQGSYNEQFF.